The 31 T cell receptor beta chains listed next were all sequenced from one sample in a study of T cell responses to AZD1222 COVID-19 vaccine. The method was immunoSEQ multiplex PCR; TCRdb's version includes in-frame clones alone and lacks a portion of them. There are approximately 150,000 clones in the sample; around 88% occur only once, and about 3.3% lies in the top ten. The specimen comprised peripheral blood, sampled on day 0 of MenACWY control vaccination. These receptors were obtained from an adult in good health.

J is TRBJ1-1 and V is TRBV18, with D possibly being TRBD1 (5 bases). Germline assignment: CDR1 KGHSH and CDR2 LQKENI. CDR3 length: 15 amino acids. Deletions cut 0 bases from V and 0 bases from J, with 8 bases between. This chain's CDR3 is CASSPPGTLNTEAFF. The CDR3 nucleotides are TGTGCCAGCTCACCACCGGGGACCCTGAACACTGAAGCTTTCTTT.

The chain combines TRBV20-1 with TRBJ1-2; no definite D call. Germline values: CDR1 DFQATT, CDR2 SNEGSKA (reference sequence). The CDR3 has 14 residues. Trimming shortened V by 6 bases and J by 4 bases, and 18 bases separated the two germline ends. The CDR3 DNA is TGCAGTGCGAGTAAGGCCCAAGGGCGCTATGGCTACACCTTC. Its translation is CSASKAQGRYGYTF.

The chain recombines TRBV5-1 with TRBJ2-2; 11 nucleotides match TRBD1. The junction had 3 bases not matched to a gene; V was cut back by 1 base and J by 7 bases. The CDR3 totals 15 residues. Germline values: CDR1 SGHRS, CDR2 YFSETQ. The CDR3: CASSLPGQGDGELFF. The CDR3 nucleotides are TGCGCCAGCAGCTTGCCGGGACAGGGGGACGGGGAGCTGTTTTTT.

The gene calls are TRBV7-2 and TRBJ2-1; 7 bases are shared with TRBD2. V was clipped by 6 bases and J by 1 base; unmatched bases: 3. This CDR3 contains 14 residues. Germline CDR1 reads SGHTA; CDR2 reads FQGNSA. In DNA form, the CDR3 reads TGTGCCAGCAGTGGGCGGGGGTCCTACAATGAGCAGTTCTTC. Translation: CASSGRGSYNEQFF.

The V and J genes are TRBV11-3 and TRBJ2-7; TRBD2 aligns across 11 bases. The V gene end was trimmed by 0 bases and the J gene end by 2 bases; junction bases not matched to a gene: 9. Germline assignment: CDR1 SGHNT and CDR2 YENEEA. The CDR3 runs to 18 residues. The chain's CDR3 is CASSLDRSGSGRAYEQYF. CDR3 DNA sequence: TGTGCCAGCAGCTTAGATCGGTCGGGTAGCGGGAGGGCCTACGAGCAGTACTTC.

The rearrangement uses TRBV28 and TRBJ1-1; D is possibly TRBD1 (5 bases). The germline CDR1 and CDR2 sequences are MDHEN and SYDVKM. V was pared by 7 bases and J by 0 bases, with 18 bases between. This CDR3 region has 16 residues. DNA of the CDR3: TGTGCCAGCATCGGCGGGGGGTCGGGGATGAACACTGAAGCTTTCTTT. Its protein product is CASIGGGSGMNTEAFF.

This sequence joins TRBV11-2 and TRBJ1-5, with no clear D. The CDR3 has 13 residues. The germline CDR1 and CDR2 sequences are SGHAT and FQNNGV. Trimming stripped 5 bases from V and 2 bases from J, with 7 bases between. CDR3 sequence: CASSALGNQPQHF. The CDR3 bases are TGTGCCAGCAGCGCCTTGGGCAATCAGCCCCAGCATTTT.

The V gene is TRBV4-1, the J gene TRBJ2-7; the match to TRBD1 covers 8 bases. The J segment lost 3 bases and the V segment lost 1 base, leaving 2 bases of the junction unmatched. Germline assignment: CDR1 MGHRA and CDR2 YSYEKL. This CDR3 region has 14 residues. In DNA form, the CDR3 reads TGCGCCAGCAGCCAAGTAGGACAGGGCTACGAGCAGTACTTC. This sequence encodes CASSQVGQGYEQYF.

The chain joins TRBV9 to TRBJ1-2; D is undetermined. V was clipped by 7 bases and J by 7 bases, with 11 bases between them. CDR1 SGDLS and CDR2 YYNGEE come from the germline V gene. The CDR3 runs to 11 residues. In nucleotides, the CDR3 is TGTGCCAGCGGCGGGGAATCTGGCTACACCTTC. Translated, it gives CASGGESGYTF. Complete variable domain (other parts from reference TRBV9 and TRBJ1-2): DSGVTQTPKHLITATGQRVTLRCSPRSGDLSVYWYQQSLDQGLQFLIQYYNGEERAKGNILERFSAQQFPDLHSELNLSSLELGDSALYFCASGGESGYTFGSGTRLTVV.

V is TRBV6-5 and J is TRBJ2-1; 7 positions agree with TRBD1. Germline V lookup: CDR1 MNHEY, CDR2 SVGAGI. V lost 2 bases to trimming and J lost 9 bases; unmatched junction nucleotides: 7. The CDR3 is made up of 14 amino acids. The CDR3 protein is CASSYPDRTGEQFF. In DNA form, the CDR3 reads TGTGCCAGCAGTTACCCGGACAGGACGGGTGAGCAGTTCTTC.

This clone was seen only once. The chain recombines TRBV6-6 with TRBJ1-3; no definite D call. CDR1 is MNHNY, CDR2 SVGAGI, per germline (reference sequence). This CDR3 contains 13 residues. V was cut by 6 bases and J by 4 bases, with 10 bases left in between. CDR3 sequence: CASRAPSGNTIYF. The CDR3 region has the DNA TGTGCCAGCAGAGCCCCTTCGGGAAACACCATATATTTT.

DNA for the CDR3: TGTGCCAGCAGCGCCGGGGGGGCCGGTAAGGAGACCCAGTACTTC. Translation gives CASSAGGAGKETQYF. J is TRBJ2-5 and V is TRBV9, with TRBD2 matching 8 bases. The germline CDR1 and CDR2 sequences are SGDLS and YYNGEE. The CDR3 has 15 residues. V lost 3 bases to trimming and J lost 5 bases; unmatched junction nucleotides: 9.

The chain carries TRBV25-1 and TRBJ2-7; D perhaps matches TRBD2 (6 bases). CDR1 and CDR2 (germline): MGHDK, SYGVNS. Trimming took off 5 bases at V and 2 bases at J, with 16 bases between the two ends. The CDR3 sequence is 15 residues long. The chain's CDR3 is CASSSDTSSPYEQYF. The CDR3 DNA sequence: TGTGCCAGCAGTTCGGACACTAGCTCCCCCTACGAGCAGTACTTC.

The genes are TRBV4-1 and TRBJ1-1; D call uncertain. CDR1 and CDR2 from the germline V gene are MGHRA and YSYEKL. The ends were cut back, 4 bases at V and 7 bases at J, with 25 bases in the middle. CDR3 length equals 17 residues. CDR3 sequence reads: CASSPERTARKEHEAFF. The DNA of the CDR3 is TGCGCCAGCAGCCCAGAGAGGACCGCCCGGAAGGAACATGAAGCTTTCTTT.

The V gene is TRBV7-2, the J gene TRBJ2-3; D not resolved. CDR3 length: 13 residues. The germline V and J ends were trimmed by 1 base and 4 bases, with 6 bases remaining between them. Per germline, CDR1 SGHTA and CDR2 FQGNSA. The CDR3 region has the DNA TGTGCCAGCAGCTTAGTGCAGGCAGATACGCAGTATTTT. This sequence encodes CASSLVQADTQYF.

This chain links TRBV18 with TRBJ1-4, with D possibly TRBD1 on 6 matching bases. The CDR3 has 15 amino acids. Trimming shortened V by 0 bases and J by 2 bases, and 7 bases separated the two germline ends. Germline V gene lookup returns CDR1 KGHSH and CDR2 LQKENI. The CDR3 sequence: CASSPPGATNEKLFF. DNA for the CDR3: TGTGCCAGCTCACCACCGGGGGCGACTAATGAAAAACTGTTTTTT.

The chain employs TRBV7-2 and TRBJ2-2; D remains unclear. The ends were cut back, 3 bases at V and 8 bases at J, with 13 bases in the middle. CDR1 is SGHTA and CDR2 is FQGNSA in the germline V gene. The CDR3 covers 14 residues. The CDR3 loop is CASSFISGSGELFF. The CDR3 coding sequence is TGTGCCAGCAGCTTCATATCAGGTTCGGGGGAGCTGTTTTTT. The full variable domain, its missing parts supplied by reference TRBV7-2 and TRBJ2-2, is GAGVSQSPSNKVTEKGKDVELRCDPISGHTALYWYRQSLGQGLEFLIYFQGNSAPDKSGLPSDRFSAERTGGSVSTLTIQRTQQEDSAVYLCASSFISGSGELFFGEGSRLTVL.

The chain recombines TRBV2 with TRBJ2-7; D unresolved. This CDR3 spans 13 amino acids. V lost 4 bases to trimming and J lost 3 bases, with 10 bases between them. The germline CDR1 and CDR2 sequences are SNHLY and FYNNEI. This CDR3 reads CASSGGINYEQYF. Written as DNA, the CDR3 is TGTGCCAGCAGTGGAGGAATTAACTACGAGCAGTACTTC.

The V call is TRBV9, the J call TRBJ1-2; D is unclear. With 1 base removed from V and 4 bases from J, the gap between germline ends came to 11 bases. This CDR3 contains 14 residues. Germline CDR1 reads SGDLS; CDR2 reads YYNGEE. The CDR3: CASSVRDFAYGYTF. In DNA, the CDR3 is TGTGCCAGCAGCGTACGGGATTTCGCCTATGGCTACACCTTC.

The J gene is TRBJ2-5, the V gene TRBV3-1 (or the pseudogene TRBV3-2), with TRBD2 matching over 12 bases. The junction had 8 bases not matched to a gene; V was cut back by 2 bases and J by 4 bases. The CDR3 consists of 17 residues. Germline CDR1 reads LGHDT; CDR2 reads YNNKEL (reference sequence). The CDR3 reads CASSQRTSGKGRETQYF. The DNA of the CDR3 is TGTGCCAGCAGCCAAAGGACTAGCGGGAAAGGGAGAGAGACCCAGTACTTC.

The V call is TRBV11-3, the J call TRBJ2-1; D perhaps matches TRBD1 (6 bases). CDR1 is SGHNT and CDR2 is YENEEA in the germline V gene. The germline V and J ends were trimmed by 1 base and 15 bases, with 13 bases remaining between them. The CDR3 length is 12 residues. The CDR3 spells CASSLGTAVRFF. The CDR3 coding sequence is TGTGCCAGCAGCTTAGGGACAGCCGTAAGGTTCTTC.

The gene calls are TRBV27 and TRBJ1-2; D is undetermined. Germline V gene sequence: CDR1 MNHEY, CDR2 SMNVEV (reference sequence). The length of the CDR3 is 11 residues. The CDR3 DNA is TGTGACCGAGCATCCTCCTATGGCTACACCTTC. Translation gives CDRASSYGYTF.

V gene TRBV4-1 combines with J gene TRBJ1-1, with a tentative D call TRBD1 (6 bases). The CDR3 covers 17 residues. The germline V and J ends were trimmed by 3 bases and 5 bases, with 22 bases remaining between them. CDR1 and CDR2 from the germline V gene are MGHRA and YSYEKL. This CDR3 reads CASSHRLDSSMGTEAFF. The DNA for the CDR3 is TGCGCCAGCAGCCACCGCCTGGACAGTTCGATGGGGACTGAAGCTTTCTTT.

This clone was detected a few times. V gene TRBV7-9 combines with J gene TRBJ2-3, with a weak D call TRBD2 (6 bases). Trimming took off 3 bases at V and 0 bases at J, with 10 bases between the two ends. CDR3 size: 15 residues. Germline CDR1 reads SEHNR; CDR2 reads FQNEAQ (reference sequence). The CDR3: CASSFAGSSTDTQYF. As DNA, the CDR3 is TGTGCCAGCAGCTTTGCGGGATCCAGCACAGATACGCAGTATTTT.

The rearrangement uses TRBV5-1 and TRBJ1-1, with TRBD1 identical over 9 bases. From germline, CDR1 is SGHRS and CDR2 YFSETQ. The CDR3 totals 13 residues. Trimming cost V 7 bases and J 4 bases; bases outside gene matches: 5. The CDR3 here is CASWTGEATEAFF. In nucleotides, the CDR3 is TGCGCCAGCTGGACAGGGGAGGCCACTGAAGCTTTCTTT.

The rearrangement uses TRBV3-1 (or the pseudogene TRBV3-2) and TRBJ2-3, with TRBD2 identical over 15 bases. V dropped 5 bases and J dropped 2; count of bases not matched to a gene: 14. The CDR3 is 20 residues long. CDR1 is LGHDT, CDR2 YNNKEL, per germline (reference sequence). The CDR3 here is CASSFTLGLAGGGVTDTQYF. Written as DNA, the CDR3 is TGTGCCAGCAGCTTCACCCTGGGACTAGCGGGAGGAGGGGTCACAGATACGCAGTATTTT.

The chain uses TRBV28 and TRBJ2-7; maybe TRBD1 (6 bases). Trimming removed 2 bases from V and 0 bases from J, with 14 bases in between. Germline lookup yields CDR1 MDHEN and CDR2 SYDVKM. CDR3 length equals 16 residues. The DNA for the CDR3 is TGTGCCAGCAGTTTAGAGCCAGGGGAGAGCTCCTACGAGCAGTACTTC. It translates to CASSLEPGESSYEQYF.

The chain recombines TRBV7-3 with TRBJ2-1; tentative D call: TRBD2 (5 bases). The CDR3 totals 14 residues. Germline CDR1 SGHTA, CDR2 FQGTGA. Trimming pared 0 bases from V and 9 bases from J, leaving 12 bases between. The CDR3 region is CASSLTGEVGEQFF. The CDR3 region has the DNA TGTGCCAGCAGCTTAACCGGGGAAGTGGGTGAGCAGTTCTTC. Full variable domain (remainder filled in from reference TRBV7-3 and TRBJ2-1): GAGVSQTPSNKVTEKGKYVELRCDPISGHTALYWYRQSLGQGPEFLIYFQGTGAADDSGLPNDRFFAVRPEGSVSTLKIQRTERGDSAVYLCASSLTGEVGEQFFGPGTRLTVL.

The rearrangement joins TRBV7-8 to TRBJ1-4, with 10 bases aligning to TRBD1. V shed 5 bases, J shed 3 bases, and the junction held 6 bases outside the gene matches. The length of the CDR3 is 16 residues. Germline-derived CDR1 and CDR2 are SGHVS and FQNEAQ. CDR3 sequence reads: CASSKDRGRANEKLFF. CDR3 bases: TGTGCCAGCAGCAAGGACAGGGGGAGGGCTAATGAAAAACTGTTTTTT.

This clone appeared a few times. This chain links TRBV7-6 with TRBJ2-7, with 9 bases that match TRBD2. V shed 6 bases, J shed 4 bases, and the junction held 13 bases outside the gene matches. Germline assignment: CDR1 SGHVS and CDR2 FNYEAQ. There are 16 residues in the CDR3. The CDR3 coding sequence is TGTGCCAGCAGTCTATTGTCCGGGACTAGCATGTACGAGCAGTACTTC. It specifies CASSLLSGTSMYEQYF.

The chain combines TRBV4-2 with TRBJ1-5; D remains unclear. The CDR3 length is 13 residues. The germline gives CDR1 LGHNA, CDR2 YNFKEQ. The V end was cut by 0 bases, the J end by 4 bases, with 4 bases between. The chain's CDR3 is CASSQDLNQPQHF. CDR3 nucleotide sequence: TGTGCCAGCAGCCAAGACCTAAATCAGCCCCAGCATTTT.